This record looks at one T cell receptor beta chain sequence and its context. This sample was taken from a study of cytomegalovirus exposure and HLA in healthy donors. 13 Jbeta primers and 60 Vbeta primers were used for the PCR. Method: immunoSEQ multiplex PCR; TCRdb's copy keeps in-frame clones and lacks some. The sample comprises some 110,000 clones, around 83% of which are singletons, and 22% rests with the top ten. Germline trimming cut 1 base from V and 3 bases from J; bases unmatched to any gene: 10. This CDR3 comprises 17 residues. Germline V gene sequence: CDR1 MGHRA, CDR2 YSYEKL. The clonotype comes from a man under 40 in good health and CMV-seropositive. The specimen sequenced was PBMCs. This rearrangement joins TRBV4-1 to TRBJ1-2, with 8 bases matching TRBD1. CDR3 coding DNA: TGCGCCAGCAGCCAAGTATTTCCGACAGGGGAGGACTATGGCTACACCTTC. The encoded protein is CASSQVFPTGEDYGYTF.